Sequencing of this T cell receptor beta chain was carried out in a study of T cells in Graves' hyperthyroidism and ophthalmopathy. Study-level points and caveats: Model predictions of ophthalmopathy came a median approximately 6.2 months before onset.

The CDR3 contains 15 residues. The junction had 11 bases not matched to a gene; V was cut back by 2 bases and J by 5 bases. CDR1 SQVTM and CDR2 ANQGSEA come from the germline V gene. This clonotype was detected many times. Its antigen is undetermined. The investigators amplified TCR beta CDR3 regions from RNA transcripts. During a first-round RT-PCR of the TCR CDR3, the HTBI primer set was used. TCRdb re-derived calls from the multiplex PCR reads in MiXCR, one entry per CDR3 protein. The sample lists almost 350,000 distinct CDR3 sequences; less than 20% were seen once. Material for sequencing was blood. The rearrangement joins TRBV29-1 to TRBJ1-1; 7 bases map to TRBD1. The receptor was derived from a woman aged 40 to 50 with Graves' ophthalmopathy. The CDR3 is CSVEYVRGLETEAFF. In DNA form, the CDR3 reads TGCAGCGTTGAATATGTCAGGGGGTTGGAGACTGAAGCTTTCTTT.